These 20 T cell receptor beta chains were all obtained from the same sample, sequenced in a study of cytomegalovirus exposure and HLA in healthy donors. With 60 Vbeta and 13 Jbeta primers, the PCR was carried out. TCRdb's copy holds only in-frame clones and misses some; the assay was immunoSEQ multiplex PCR. The sample consists of 150,000 to 200,000 clones, about 12% of them appearing once. The sample consisted of PBMCs. These receptors came from a man over 45 in good health and CMV-seropositive.

V is TRBV29-1 and J is TRBJ2-2; D may be TRBD2 (7 bases). V was cut by 4 bases and J by 0 bases, with 9 bases left in between. The CDR3 sequence is 14 residues long. Germline V lookup: CDR1 SQVTM, CDR2 ANQGSEA. In nucleotides, the CDR3 is TGCAGCGTTGCCGGGGGGCCGAACACCGGGGAGCTGTTTTTT. It is translated as CSVAGGPNTGELFF.

The genes are TRBV15 and TRBJ2-3; TRBD2 matches at 7 bases. Germline lookup yields CDR1 LNHNV and CDR2 YYDKDF (reference sequence). Trimming took 0 bases from V and 1 from J; bases not matched to a gene: 1. There are 15 residues in the CDR3. CDR3 protein: CATSRDGGGTDTQYF. The CDR3 DNA is TGTGCCACCAGCAGAGATGGGGGGGGCACAGATACGCAGTATTTT.

This chain uses TRBV5-1 with TRBJ1-3; 7 positions agree with TRBD1. V trimming: 2 bases; J trimming: 4 bases; junction bases outside the gene matches: 6. Germline CDR1 and CDR2: SGHRS and YFSETQ. This CDR3 is built from 15 residues. The CDR3 here is CASSLERGQGNTIYF. CDR3 coding DNA: TGCGCCAGCAGCTTAGAAAGGGGGCAGGGAAACACCATATATTTT.

The chain recombines TRBV4-1 with TRBJ2-3; weak D call: TRBD2 (6 bases). The germline V gene encodes CDR1 MGHRA and CDR2 YSYEKL. This CDR3 spans 14 amino acids. The ends were cut back, 8 bases at V and 4 bases at J, with 16 bases in the middle. CDR3 DNA sequence: TGCGCCAGCGTCCGGGACCCGGGAGCAGATACGCAGTATTTT. Its protein product is CASVRDPGADTQYF.

The J gene is TRBJ1-2, the V gene TRBV12-5; D perhaps matches TRBD1 (6 bases). Trimming took off 3 bases at V and 8 bases at J, with 10 bases between the two ends. The germline V gene encodes CDR1 LGHNT and CDR2 FRNRAP. The length of the CDR3 is 12 residues. CDR3 sequence (DNA): TGTGCTAGTGGTTTCCGGGGGGCAGGCTACACCTTC. Encoded protein: CASGFRGAGYTF. Full variable domain (outside the CDR3, taken from reference TRBV12-5 and TRBJ1-2): DARVTQTPRHKVTEMGQEVTMRCQPILGHNTVFWYRQTMMQGLELLAYFRNRAPLDDSGMPKDRFSAEMPDATLATLKIQPSEPRDSAVYFCASGFRGAGYTFGSGTRLTVV.

This clone has a handful of counts. The gene calls are TRBV7-9 and TRBJ1-2; D gene ambiguous. The V gene lost 3 bases and the J gene lost 0 bases, with 8 bases spanning the gap. This CDR3 is 14 amino acids long. From germline, CDR1 is SEHNR and CDR2 FQNEAQ (reference sequence). CDR3 amino acids: CASSFQGANYGYTF. DNA of the CDR3: TGTGCCAGCAGCTTTCAAGGAGCTAACTATGGCTACACCTTC. Supplemented by reference TRBV7-9 and TRBJ1-2, the full variable domain reads DTGVSQNPRHKITKRGQNVTFRCDPISEHNRLYWYRQTLGQGPEFLTYFQNEAQLEKSRLLSDRFSAERPKGSFSTLEIQRTEQGDSAMYLCASSFQGANYGYTFGSGTRLTVV.

This clone was found a few times. The chain is built from TRBV9 and TRBJ1-5; D unclear. This CDR3 is 16 amino acids long. The V gene lost 0 bases and the J gene lost 2 bases, with 12 bases spanning the gap. CDR1 and CDR2 (germline): SGDLS, YYNGEE. Here the CDR3 DNA reads TGTGCCAGCAGCGTAGATTGGGGAGGTCGCAATCAGCCCCAGCATTTT. Translation gives CASSVDWGGRNQPQHF.

The rearrangement uses TRBV11-3 and TRBJ1-1; possibly TRBD1 for D (5 bases). The CDR3 runs to 15 residues. V was clipped by 6 bases and J by 3 bases, with 17 bases between them. Per the germline V gene, CDR1 is SGHNT and CDR2 is YENEEA. As DNA, the CDR3 is TGTGCCAGCAGTCGGAGGCCAGGGAGGGACACTGAAGCTTTCTTT. It yields the protein CASSRRPGRDTEAFF. The complete variable domain, with remaining parts taken from reference TRBV11-3 and TRBJ1-1, reads EAGVVQSPRYKIIEKKQPVAFWCNPISGHNTLYWYLQNLGQGPELLIRYENEEAVDDSQLPKDRFSAERLKGVDSTLKIQPAELGDSAVYLCASSRRPGRDTEAFFGQGTRLTVV.

This chain joins TRBV30 and TRBJ1-4; D possibly corresponds to TRBD1 (5 bases). The V and J ends lost 4 bases and 7 bases respectively, with 13 bases between them. Germline values: CDR1 GTSNPN, CDR2 SVGIG (reference sequence). The CDR3 runs 13 residues. CDR3 amino acids: CAWTLQRGEKLFF. CDR3 coding DNA: TGTGCCTGGACCTTACAAAGGGGTGAAAAACTGTTTTTT. Full variable domain (rest looked up from reference TRBV30 and TRBJ1-4): SQTIHQWPATLVQPVGSPLSLECTVEGTSNPNLYWYRQAAGRGLQLLFYSVGIGQISSEVPQNLSASRPQDRQFILSSKKLLLSDSGFYLCAWTLQRGEKLFFGSGTQLSVL.

The chain links TRBV5-1 to TRBJ1-1, with 10 bases matching TRBD1. With V trimmed by 4 bases and J by 5 bases, 8 bases remained unmatched. Germline V gene lookup returns CDR1 SGHRS and CDR2 YFSETQ. This CDR3 contains 15 residues. The DNA of the CDR3 is TGCGCCAGCAGCCCGAAAGGACAGGGGGATACTGAAGCTTTCTTT. Protein sequence: CASSPKGQGDTEAFF. The full variable domain, completed using reference TRBV5-1 and TRBJ1-1, is KAGVTQTPRYLIKTRGQQVTLSCSPISGHRSVSWYQQTPGQGLQFLFEYFSETQRNKGNFPGRFSGRQFSNSRSEMNVSTLELGDSALYLCASSPKGQGDTEAFFGQGTRLTVV.

The chain employs TRBV9 and TRBJ2-5; TRBD2 matches 8 bases. The CDR3 has 15 residues. Trimming at V came to 3 bases and at J to 4 bases, leaving 8 bases not matched to a gene. Germline V gene data show CDR1 as SGDLS and CDR2 as YYNGEE. CDR3 nucleotide sequence: TGTGCCAGCAGCGCCGGGAGGGGGGACCGAGAGACCCAGTACTTC. This sequence encodes CASSAGRGDRETQYF.

About this clone: Other DNA sequences in the same sample also yield this CDR3. CDR3 nucleotides: TGTGCCAGCAGCCTAGTAGCGGGGGGGCACGAGCAGTACGTC. This gives the protein CASSLVAGGHEQYV. This sequence joins TRBV7-2 and TRBJ2-7; TRBD2 matches 11 bases. V trimming: 5 bases; J trimming: 5 bases; junction bases outside the gene matches: 5. Per germline, CDR1 SGHTA and CDR2 FQGNSA. The CDR3 has 14 amino acids.

The chain recombines TRBV29-1 with TRBJ2-7; D is perhaps TRBD1 (7 bases). The germline gives CDR1 SQVTM, CDR2 ANQGSEA. The CDR3 runs to 14 residues. Trimming removed 7 bases at V and 0 bases at J, with 16 bases between. The CDR3 DNA follows: TGCAGCGCGCGTCGGGGGACAGACTCCTACGAGCAGTACTTC. It codes for CSARRGTDSYEQYF.

The chain employs TRBV30 and TRBJ1-2; possible D gene TRBD1, 5 bases. Deletions cut 4 bases from V and 2 bases from J, with 14 bases between. The CDR3 consists of 14 residues. Germline V CDR1 and CDR2: GTSNPN, SVGIG (reference sequence). CDR3 DNA sequence: TGTGCCTGGACCTCGGGGGGGACCAACTATGGCTACACCTTC. Encoded protein: CAWTSGGTNYGYTF.

Only a few counts were recorded for this clone. The gene calls are TRBV7-2 and TRBJ1-2; D gene uncertain. This CDR3 is 13 amino acids long. V was cut by 1 base and J by 8 bases, with 11 bases left in between. Germline V gene sequence: CDR1 SGHTA, CDR2 FQGNSA. The CDR3 coding sequence is TGTGCCAGCAGCTTAGTGGGCTTTGGGGGCTACACCTTC. Its protein is CASSLVGFGGYTF.

V gene TRBV30 combines with J gene TRBJ1-5; D remains ambiguous. Trimming took 7 bases from V and 7 from J, leaving 8 bases between them. The CDR3 extends over 10 amino acids. The V gene's germline CDR1 is GTSNPN and CDR2 SVGIG (reference sequence). For the CDR3, the DNA is TGTGCCTCGGGAGGACAGCCCCAGCATTTT. It is translated as CASGGQPQHF.

This clone was seen a handful of times. V and J are TRBV19 and TRBJ1-5; D possibly corresponds to TRBD1 (5 bases). This CDR3 has 13 amino acids. The germline CDR1 and CDR2 sequences are LNHDA and SQIVND (reference sequence). V was shortened by 8 bases and J by 3 bases, with 11 bases between the two germline ends. CDR3 DNA sequence: TGTGCCAGTGACGGACAAGTCAATCAGCCCCAGCATTTT. Amino acid sequence: CASDGQVNQPQHF.

This clone was observed a few times. The J gene is TRBJ1-1, the V gene TRBV28; 8 nucleotides line up with TRBD1. The CDR3 is made up of 13 amino acids. Germline V gene lookup returns CDR1 MDHEN and CDR2 SYDVKM. Losses at the gene ends were 7 bases for V and 11 bases for J; bases not matched to a gene: 12. CDR3: CASTSGTGARAFF. Here the CDR3 DNA reads TGTGCCAGCACCTCCGGGACAGGCGCAAGGGCTTTCTTT.

This clone was picked up a small number of times. The rearrangement links TRBV7-2 to TRBJ2-5, with 10 bases identical to TRBD2. The germline gives CDR1 SGHTA, CDR2 FQGNSA. This CDR3 contains 15 residues. V was clipped by 3 bases and J by 5 bases; unmatched bases: 6. The CDR3 protein is CASSFGTSVWETQYF. CDR3 DNA sequence: TGTGCCAGCAGCTTCGGGACTAGCGTATGGGAGACCCAGTACTTC.

This rearrangement joins TRBV6-1 to TRBJ1-2; TRBD1 is a possible D gene (5 bases). There are 14 residues in the CDR3. CDR1 and CDR2 (germline): MNHNS, SASEGT. With 2 bases removed from V and 3 bases from J, the gap between germline ends came to 10 bases. The CDR3 DNA follows: TGTGCCAGCAGTGAATTGGGGGGTTACTATGGCTACACCTTC. As protein: CASSELGGYYGYTF.